The present T cell receptor beta chain was sequenced within a study of beta chain features in type 1 diabetes. Study observations and caveats: Among patients with Type 1 diabetes, TCRB CDR3s were moderately but significantly shorter in every one of the four CD4+ subsets. Among patients, naive, central memory and Treg TCRB repertoires appeared more similar than among healthy donors.

The authors reverse transcribed all of the isolated RNA, so sequencing captured expressed TCRB transcripts. TCRdb keeps only in-frame clones here, not all; method: immunoSEQ multiplex PCR. This table holds 310,000 or so clones, approximately 10% found once. Regarding this clone: Its antigen is currently unknown.

Trimming took off 3 bases at V and 5 bases at J, with 11 bases between the two ends. This CDR3 is 14 amino acids long. Germline V gene data show CDR1 as SGDLS and CDR2 as YYNGEE. Sequencing was carried out using central memory CD4+ T cells from blood. The rearrangement joins TRBV9 to TRBJ1-4; D uncertain. The receptor comes from a man aged 25-45 years with type 1 diabetes. DNA of the CDR3: TGTGCCAGCAGCGGACGCGCGCCCAATGAAAAACTGTTTTTT. The encoded protein is CASSGRAPNEKLFF.